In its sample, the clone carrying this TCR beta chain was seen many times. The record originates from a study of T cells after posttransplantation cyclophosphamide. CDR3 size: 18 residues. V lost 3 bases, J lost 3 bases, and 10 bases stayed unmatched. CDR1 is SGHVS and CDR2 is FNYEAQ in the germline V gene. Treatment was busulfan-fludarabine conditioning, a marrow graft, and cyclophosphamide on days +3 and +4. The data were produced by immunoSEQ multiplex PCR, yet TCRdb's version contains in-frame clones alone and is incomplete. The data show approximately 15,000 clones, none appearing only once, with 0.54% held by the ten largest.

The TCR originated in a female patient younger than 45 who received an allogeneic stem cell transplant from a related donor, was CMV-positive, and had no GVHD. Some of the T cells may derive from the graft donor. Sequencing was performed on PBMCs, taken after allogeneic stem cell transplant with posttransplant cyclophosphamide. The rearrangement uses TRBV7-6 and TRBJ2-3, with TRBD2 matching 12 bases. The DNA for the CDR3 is TGTGCCAGCAGCTTTCTAGCGGGAGGGCTTGGGGGTACAGATACGCAGTATTTT. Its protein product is CASSFLAGGLGGTDTQYF. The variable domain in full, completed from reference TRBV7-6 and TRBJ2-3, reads GAGVSQSPRYKVTKRGQDVALRCDPISGHVSLYWYRQALGQGPEFLTYFNYEAQQDKSGLPNDRFSAERPEGSISTLTIQRTEQRDSAMYRCASSFLAGGLGGTDTQYFGPGTRLTVL.